The 20 T cell receptor beta chains listed next were all sequenced from one sample in a study of glioma-infiltrating T cells. The iRepertoire nested amplicon-rescue multiplex PCR amplified TCR alpha and beta CDR3s from RNA. TCRdb reprocessed the multiplex PCR reads via MiXCR and lists one record per CDR3 protein. Of over 70,000 distinct CDR3 sequences listed, approximately 22% are singletons. Sample: glioma tissue, nonneoplastic brain tissue, or PBMCs (not recorded which). The receptors were sampled from a human donor with low-grade glioma or glioblastoma, undergoing nonglioma brain surgery, or in good health (not recorded which).

This clonotype was counted ten times or more. The V call is TRBV27, the J call TRBJ2-3; 7 bases are shared with TRBD2. Germline V lookup: CDR1 MNHEY, CDR2 SMNVEV (reference sequence). V dropped 8 bases and J dropped 2; count of bases not matched to a gene: 4. This CDR3 spans 13 amino acids. CDR3 sequence (DNA): TGTGCCAGCGCGGGAGCACTCACAGATACGCAGTATTTT. Its translation: CASAGALTDTQYF.

In its sample, this clonotype was seen many times. The chain has TRBV7-2 and TRBJ2-3; D could derive from TRBD1 or TRBD2 (6 bases each). Germline values: CDR1 SGHTA, CDR2 FQGNSA. The CDR3 spans 15 residues. Trimming removed 0 bases from V and 2 bases from J, with 9 bases in between. The CDR3 reads CASSLAGGPTDTQYF. In DNA form, the CDR3 reads TGTGCCAGCAGCTTAGCAGGGGGGCCCACAGATACGCAGTATTTT.

The chain employs TRBV19 and TRBJ1-6; no firm D call. Trimming stripped 4 bases from V and 9 bases from J, with 19 bases between. The length of the CDR3 is 16 residues. CDR1 LNHDA and CDR2 SQIVND come from the germline V gene (reference sequence). The CDR3: CASSTLGRAFGSPLHF. The CDR3 bases are TGTGCCAGTAGTACCCTAGGGAGGGCGTTTGGTTCACCCCTCCACTTT.

This clonotype has just a few counts. The chain links TRBV19 to TRBJ2-4; 8 bases line up with TRBD2. The J segment lost 0 bases and the V segment lost 3 bases, leaving 4 bases of the junction unmatched. This CDR3 has 16 amino acids. Germline CDR1 LNHDA, CDR2 SQIVND (reference sequence). DNA of the CDR3: TGTGCCAGTAGTATCTCCGGGGGGGTAGCCAAAAACATTCAGTACTTC. Protein: CASSISGGVAKNIQYF.

Concerning this clonotype: Given a much more abundant clone one base away, this may be a read error. V usage is TRBV19 and J usage is TRBJ1-1; maybe TRBD1 (5 bases). Germline V lookup: CDR1 LNHDA, CDR2 SQIVND (reference sequence). The CDR3 is 13 residues long. This CDR3 is CASSIARVPEASF. CDR3 nucleotides: TGTGCCAGTAGTATAGCCAGGGTCCCTGAAGCTTCCTTT.

This chain joins TRBV5-5 and TRBJ1-4; D is undetermined. The CDR3 runs to 16 residues. Germline V gene data show CDR1 as SGHKS and CDR2 as YYEKEE (reference sequence). The germline V and J ends were trimmed by 5 bases and 0 bases, with 14 bases remaining between them. The CDR3 DNA reads TGTGCCAGCAGACCCCCCGGTCCTTCAACTAATGAAAAACTGTTTTTT. It specifies CASRPPGPSTNEKLFF.

Concerning this clonotype: A much larger clone sits a single nucleotide away, making a read error possible. This CDR3 fails to terminate in the conserved phenylalanine or tryptophan, so it likely reflects a read error. The chain uses TRBV3-1 and TRBJ2-7, with 7 bases identical to TRBD2. CDR3 length equals 14 residues. Trimming removed 1 base from V and 6 bases from J; junction bases left unmatched: 6. Per the germline V gene, CDR1 is LGHDT and CDR2 is YNNKEL (reference sequence). The CDR3 spells CASSQVYGRIEQYL. For the CDR3, the DNA is TGTGCCAGCAGCCAAGTGTACGGGAGGATCGAGCAGTACCTC.

About this clonotype: An end of the junction differs from the germline gene, which may be a read error. The chain has TRBV6-2 or TRBV6-3 and TRBJ1-5; the match to TRBD1 covers 7 bases. This CDR3 region has 17 residues. The V gene's germline CDR1 is MNHEY and CDR2 SVGEGT. The DNA of the CDR3 is TGTGCCAGCAGTTCCTTGACAGGGAGGTGGCGCAATAAGCCCCAGCATTTT. Its protein product is CASSSLTGRWRNKPQHF.

On this clonotype itself: This could be a read error, since a much larger clone is one nucleotide away. The V and J genes are TRBV18 and TRBJ1-6, with 8 positions matching TRBD1. Germline assignment: CDR1 KGHSH and CDR2 LQKENI. This CDR3 has 14 amino acids. With 6 bases clipped from V and 10 bases from J, the junction kept 8 bases outside the gene matches. The CDR3 bases are TGTGCCAGCTCCCAAGACAGGGGAAGCTCACCCCTCCACTTT. Amino acid sequence: CASSQDRGSSPLHF.

In this sample, this clonotype is medium-sized. The rearrangement joins TRBV27 to TRBJ2-1; 11 bases map to TRBD2. The J segment lost 4 bases and the V segment lost 5 bases, leaving 10 bases of the junction unmatched. The CDR3 spans 17 residues. Germline V gene sequence: CDR1 MNHEY, CDR2 SMNVEV (reference sequence). The CDR3 spells CASSLTGLAAPYNEQFF. CDR3 nucleotide sequence: TGTGCCAGCAGTCTAACGGGACTAGCGGCTCCGTACAATGAGCAGTTCTTC.

Relative to its sample, this clonotype is medium-sized (0.01 to 0.1%). The chain combines TRBV20-1 with TRBJ1-1; 8 positions agree with TRBD1. The CDR3 extends over 15 amino acids. V trimming: 0 bases; J trimming: 11 bases; junction bases outside the gene matches: 14. The V gene's germline CDR1 is DFQATT and CDR2 SNEGSKA (reference sequence). CDR3 nucleotide sequence: TGCAGTGCTAGAGACCAAACCCGGACAGGGCGATACGCTTTCTTT. Its translation: CSARDQTRTGRYAFF.

This clonotype was observed at least ten times. The V gene is TRBV2, the J gene TRBJ1-5, with D perhaps matching TRBD1 (6 bases). CDR1 is SNHLY, CDR2 FYNNEI, per germline. This CDR3 has 14 residues. The germline V and J ends were trimmed by 5 bases and 11 bases, with 19 bases remaining between them. DNA of the CDR3: TGTGCCAGCAGTACCGGGACACGGGAGGGAGCCCAGCATTTT. It yields the protein CASSTGTREGAQHF.

This clonotype was counted only a few times. This chain links TRBV9 with TRBJ2-1, with TRBD1 as a possible D gene (5 bases). Trimming cost V 3 bases and J 2 bases, with 15 bases left between them. The CDR3 extends over 16 amino acids. Germline V lookup: CDR1 SGDLS, CDR2 YYNGEE. The CDR3 is CASSERTLGPYNEQFF. The CDR3 DNA reads as TGTGCCAGCAGCGAAAGGACCCTGGGGCCCTACAATGAGCAGTTCTTC. Together with reference TRBV9 and TRBJ2-1, the CDR3 gives the full variable domain: DSGVTQTPKHLITATGQRVTLRCSPRSGDLSVYWYQQSLDQGLQFLIQYYNGEERAKGNILERFSAQQFPDLHSELNLSSLELGDSALYFCASSERTLGPYNEQFFGPGTRLTVL.

The rearrangement uses TRBV20-1 and TRBJ2-1; TRBD2 aligns across 9 bases. CDR3 length: 15 amino acids. Germline lookup yields CDR1 DFQATT and CDR2 SNEGSKA (reference sequence). Trimming at V came to 5 bases and at J to 2 bases, leaving 7 bases not matched to a gene. As DNA, the CDR3 is TGCAGTGCTTATGCCCTAGCGGGGACCTACAATGAGCAGTTCTTC. Its translation: CSAYALAGTYNEQFF.

A word on this clonotype: A single base separates this from a much larger clone, so it may be a read error. The chain uses TRBV27 and TRBJ2-7; TRBD2 is a possible D gene (5 bases). The germline gives CDR1 MNHEY, CDR2 SMNVEV (reference sequence). Trimming removed 8 bases at V and 7 bases at J, with 21 bases between. The CDR3 runs 14 residues. The CDR3 reads CASSGSRRSREQYF. CDR3 DNA: TGTGCCAGCTCCGGTAGCAGGAGGTCGAGAGAGCAGTACTTC.

The chain is built from TRBV12-3 or TRBV12-4 and TRBJ1-1, with a possible D match to TRBD1 (5 bases). The CDR3 consists of 15 residues. V lost 5 bases to trimming and J lost 0 bases, with 13 bases between them. In DNA, the CDR3 is TGTGCCAGCAGTCTCCAGGGACTCCTGAACACTGAAGCTTTCTTT. This translates into CASSLQGLLNTEAFF.

This clonotype came up many times. The chain employs TRBV7-2 and TRBJ1-1; D is ambiguous. Trimming took 1 base from V and 6 from J, leaving 9 bases between them. Germline CDR1 reads SGHTA; CDR2 reads FQGNSA. The length of the CDR3 is 13 residues. The CDR3 here is CASSLGGSPEAFF. As DNA, the CDR3 is TGTGCCAGCAGCTTAGGAGGCTCGCCTGAAGCTTTCTTT.

This clonotype has ten or more counts. The gene calls are TRBV7-8 and TRBJ1-1, with D hard to call. Germline V gene lookup returns CDR1 SGHVS and CDR2 FQNEAQ. The V end was cut by 1 base, the J end by 1 base, with 10 bases between. The CDR3 runs 15 residues. The DNA for the CDR3 is TGTGCCAGCAGCTTAGGTAATAAGGCGAACACTGAAGCTTTCTTT. Residues: CASSLGNKANTEAFF.

This clonotype occurred a few times. This chain connects TRBV7-9 to TRBJ1-1; D call uncertain. The CDR3 contains 16 residues. The germline CDR1 and CDR2 sequences are SEHNR and FQNEAQ (reference sequence). The ends were cut back, 2 bases at V and 5 bases at J, with 18 bases in the middle. CDR3 sequence (DNA): TGTGCCAGCAGCTTAACCCTTCTCTTAAACCCGACTGAAGCTTTCTTT. Encoded protein: CASSLTLLLNPTEAFF.

This clonotype was counted ten times or more. The chain has TRBV19 and TRBJ1-5; D ambiguous. This CDR3 is built from 14 residues. Trimming pared 5 bases from V and 3 bases from J, leaving 11 bases between. Per the germline V gene, CDR1 is LNHDA and CDR2 is SQIVND (reference sequence). Here the CDR3 DNA reads TGTGCCAGTAGTTACGCGGCAGTCAATCAGCCCCAGCATTTT. This codes for CASSYAAVNQPQHF.